This T cell receptor beta chain was found in a study of blood T cell repertoires in COVID-19. Overall study: COVID-19 samples, acute and convalescent, were from the United States, Italy and Spain.

Original processing notes: Estimates of nucleated cell counts were drawn from the amplification of reference gene primers. Assay used: immunoSEQ multiplex PCR; TCRdb lists only in-frame clones, some missing. That table furnishes V, J and clone size, whereas the DNA furnished D and trimming. The sample has roughly 69,000 clones, about nine tenths seen once. CDR3 length: 15 amino acids. Germline CDR1 LGHNA, CDR2 YSLEER. V gave up 4 bases and J gave up 4 bases; unmatched junction bases: 6. The source of this sequence is a man in his forties or fifties with active COVID-19. Sequencing used peripheral blood. This rearrangement joins TRBV4-3 to TRBJ2-5; 10 nucleotides align to TRBD2. DNA of the CDR3: TGCGCCAGCAGCCCGCTAGCGGGAGTTAGAGAGACCCAGTACTTC. Translation gives CASSPLAGVRETQYF.